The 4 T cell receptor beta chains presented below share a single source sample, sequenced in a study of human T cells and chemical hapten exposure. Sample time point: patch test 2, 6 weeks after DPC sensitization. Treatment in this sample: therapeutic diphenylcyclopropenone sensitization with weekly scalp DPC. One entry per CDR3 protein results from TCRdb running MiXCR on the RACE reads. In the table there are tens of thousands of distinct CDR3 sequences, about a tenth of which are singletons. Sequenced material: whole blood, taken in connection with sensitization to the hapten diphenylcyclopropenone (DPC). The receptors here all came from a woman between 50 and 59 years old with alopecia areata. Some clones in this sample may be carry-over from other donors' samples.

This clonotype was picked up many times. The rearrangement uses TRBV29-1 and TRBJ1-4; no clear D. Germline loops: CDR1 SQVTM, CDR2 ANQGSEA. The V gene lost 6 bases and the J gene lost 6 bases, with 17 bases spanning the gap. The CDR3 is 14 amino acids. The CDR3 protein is CSVLTGSSDEKLFF. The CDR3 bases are TGCAGCGTCCTGACCGGTTCCTCAGATGAAAAACTGTTTTTT.

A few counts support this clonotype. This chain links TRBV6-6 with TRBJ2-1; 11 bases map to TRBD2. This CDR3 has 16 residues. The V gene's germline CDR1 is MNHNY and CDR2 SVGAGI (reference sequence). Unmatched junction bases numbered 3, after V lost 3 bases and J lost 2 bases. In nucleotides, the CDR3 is TGTGCCAGCAGTTATCCTAGCGGGAGGACCTACAATGAGCAGTTCTTC. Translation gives CASSYPSGRTYNEQFF.

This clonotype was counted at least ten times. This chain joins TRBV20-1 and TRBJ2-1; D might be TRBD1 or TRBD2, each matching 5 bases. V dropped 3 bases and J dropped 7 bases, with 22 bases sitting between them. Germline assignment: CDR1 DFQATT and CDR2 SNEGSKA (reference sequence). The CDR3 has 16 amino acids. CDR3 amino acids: CSARDWVSIQENEQFF. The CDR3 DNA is TGCAGTGCTAGGGACTGGGTTAGCATACAGGAGAATGAGCAGTTCTTC.

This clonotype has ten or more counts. The CDR3 DNA reads TGCGCCAGCAGCTTGGGAACAGGGGGCGCAGAGACCCAGTACTTC. Its protein is CASSLGTGGAETQYF. The chain carries TRBV5-1 and TRBJ2-5, with 9 bases that match TRBD1. V shed 0 bases, J shed 4 bases, and the junction held 4 bases outside the gene matches. Germline-derived CDR1 and CDR2 are SGHRS and YFSETQ. CDR3 length equals 15 residues.